This TCR beta chain was observed in a study of cytomegalovirus exposure and HLA in healthy donors. TCRdb keeps only in-frame clones here, not all; method: immunoSEQ multiplex PCR. The sample carries approximately 150,000 clones, around 90% recorded once. Regarding this clone: Its matching antigen is unknown.

Overall study findings and caveats: Researchers reported that three CMV-associated chains were confirmed in vitro as CMV antigen-specific. Some TCR beta chains (164 of them) were listed as cytomegalovirus-associated. Rare sequences made up most TCRs, while some public TCRs were found in many donors.

Trimming pared 0 bases from V and 7 bases from J, leaving 10 bases between. This CDR3 has 13 residues. Germline CDR1 and CDR2: GTSNPN and SVGIG (reference sequence). The source is a man aged 18 to 29 in good health and CMV-seropositive. Sequencing used PBMCs. The chain combines TRBV30 with TRBJ2-1, with D tentatively TRBD2 (6 bases). The chain's CDR3 is CAWSVTSLNEQFF. CDR3 nucleotide sequence: TGTGCCTGGAGTGTAACTAGCCTAAATGAGCAGTTCTTC.